A single sample gave rise to the 22 T cell receptor beta chains below, sequenced in a study of cytomegalovirus exposure and HLA in healthy donors. The PCR had 60 Vbeta and 13 Jbeta primers. The data were produced by immunoSEQ multiplex PCR, yet TCRdb's version contains in-frame clones alone and is incomplete. The sample contains roughly 150,000 clones, approximately 85% of which appear only once. The specimen was PBMCs. The receptor set was obtained from a girl aged 2 to 10 in good health and CMV-seropositive.

This chain joins TRBV15 and TRBJ2-7; TRBD1 is a possible D gene (6 bases). V was shortened by 0 bases and J by 4 bases, with 25 bases between the two germline ends. The CDR3 is made up of 19 amino acids. The germline CDR1 and CDR2 sequences are LNHNV and YYDKDF (reference sequence). Here the CDR3 DNA reads TGTGCCACCAGCAGAGATTTGGAGATTGGGCAGGGGCAAGGGTACGAGCAGTACTTC. Translated, it gives CATSRDLEIGQGQGYEQYF.

This clone appeared a single time. The chain links TRBV9 to TRBJ1-1, with 8 bases fitting TRBD1. Trimming took 4 bases from V and 12 from J; bases not matched to a gene: 17. The germline V gene has CDR1 SGDLS and CDR2 YYNGEE. The CDR3 consists of 15 residues. The CDR3, as DNA: TGTGCCAGCAGCCCCGACGCGAGACAGGGGCGTCCGTCTTTCTTT. Translation gives CASSPDARQGRPSFF. The full variable domain, its missing parts supplied by reference TRBV9 and TRBJ1-1, is DSGVTQTPKHLITATGQRVTLRCSPRSGDLSVYWYQQSLDQGLQFLIQYYNGEERAKGNILERFSAQQFPDLHSELNLSSLELGDSALYFCASSPDARQGRPSFFGQGTRLTVV.

The chain carries TRBV5-4 and TRBJ2-7; TRBD2 agrees at 7 bases. J gave up 0 bases and V 4 bases, and 4 bases lay outside the gene matches. This CDR3 is built from 14 residues. Germline V gives CDR1 SGHNT, CDR2 YYREEE (reference sequence). The CDR3 DNA reads as TGTGCCAGCAGCCCGGGACTACCCTCCTACGAGCAGTACTTC. It translates to CASSPGLPSYEQYF.

The CDR3 region is CASSFPNSQETQYF. The DNA for the CDR3 is TGTGCCAGCAGTTTCCCCAACTCCCAAGAGACCCAGTACTTC. The rearrangement uses TRBV27 and TRBJ2-5; no clear D. The germline V gene encodes CDR1 MNHEY and CDR2 SMNVEV (reference sequence). V was cut by 3 bases and J by 1 base, with 9 bases left in between. This CDR3 spans 14 amino acids.

This chain connects TRBV29-1 to TRBJ2-5, with 7 bases lining up with TRBD2. V dropped 7 bases and J dropped 3; count of bases not matched to a gene: 17. The CDR3 length is 16 residues. Germline V lookup: CDR1 SQVTM, CDR2 ANQGSEA. The CDR3: CSAHSVREGRKETQYF. As DNA, the CDR3 is TGCAGCGCCCATTCGGTAAGGGAGGGCAGAAAAGAGACCCAGTACTTC.

The genes are TRBV13 and TRBJ2-7; maybe TRBD2 (6 bases). The V end was cut by 3 bases, the J end by 5 bases, with 14 bases between. CDR1 and CDR2 from the germline V gene are PRHDT and FYEKMQ (reference sequence). The CDR3 is 14 residues long. This CDR3 is CASSFGGGWDEQYF. DNA of the CDR3: TGTGCCAGCAGCTTCGGTGGGGGGTGGGACGAGCAGTACTTC.

The V and J genes are TRBV28 and TRBJ2-3, with 7 bases that match TRBD2. The CDR3 spans 16 residues. J gave up 5 bases and V 7 bases, and 15 bases lay outside the gene matches. CDR1 and CDR2 from the germline V gene are MDHEN and SYDVKM. CDR3 coding DNA: TGTGCCAGCATTCCAGCGGGCCCACGCGGGGGAGATACGCAGTATTTT. Its protein product is CASIPAGPRGGDTQYF.

The V gene is TRBV30, the J gene TRBJ2-3; D gene uncertain. Germline CDR1 is GTSNPN and CDR2 is SVGIG (reference sequence). This CDR3 contains 15 residues. Trimming shortened V by 2 bases and J by 3 bases, and 15 bases separated the two germline ends. Here the CDR3 DNA reads TGTGCCTGGAGTAACCAGGTTGTACCGACAGATACGCAGTATTTT. The encoded protein is CAWSNQVVPTDTQYF. The full variable domain, its missing parts supplied by reference TRBV30 and TRBJ2-3, is SQTIHQWPATLVQPVGSPLSLECTVEGTSNPNLYWYRQAAGRGLQLLFYSVGIGQISSEVPQNLSASRPQDRQFILSSKKLLLSDSGFYLCAWSNQVVPTDTQYFGPGTRLTVL.

The chain couples TRBV7-9 to TRBJ1-1, with no clear D. Germline CDR1 SEHNR, CDR2 FQNEAQ (reference sequence). The CDR3 is 14 residues long. The V end lost 0 bases, the J end lost 4 bases, and 9 bases lay between the germline ends. Here the CDR3 reads CASSLAGGGTEAFF. CDR3 nucleotides: TGTGCCAGCAGCTTAGCAGGTGGAGGCACTGAAGCTTTCTTT. Full variable domain (rest looked up from reference TRBV7-9 and TRBJ1-1): DTGVSQNPRHKITKRGQNVTFRCDPISEHNRLYWYRQTLGQGPEFLTYFQNEAQLEKSRLLSDRFSAERPKGSFSTLEIQRTEQGDSAMYLCASSLAGGGTEAFFGQGTRLTVV.

The J gene is TRBJ2-7, the V gene TRBV5-8; 10 bases fit TRBD2. The CDR3 has 14 residues. Per the germline V gene, CDR1 is SGHTS and CDR2 is YDEGEE. CDR3 coding DNA: TGTGCCAGCAGCTTGGGGCTAGCGGGGGTCGTGTCTCTAGTC. Translated: CASSLGLAGVVSLV.

V usage is TRBV4-1 and J usage is TRBJ2-5; TRBD1 aligns across 7 bases. Germline V lookup: CDR1 MGHRA, CDR2 YSYEKL. The J segment lost 1 base and the V segment lost 1 base, leaving 9 bases of the junction unmatched. There are 17 residues in the CDR3. This chain's CDR3 is CASSQVGFGTVQETQYF. The CDR3 coding sequence is TGCGCCAGCAGCCAAGTGGGGTTCGGGACAGTCCAAGAGACCCAGTACTTC.

V gene TRBV30 combines with J gene TRBJ1-2; 7 bases align to TRBD1. The length of the CDR3 is 15 residues. After removal of 4 bases from V and 3 bases from J, the junction contained 11 bases not matched to a gene. The germline CDR1 and CDR2 sequences are GTSNPN and SVGIG (reference sequence). CDR3 residues: CAWTPRDSPYYGYTF. CDR3 bases: TGTGCCTGGACCCCCCGGGACAGCCCTTACTATGGCTACACCTTC.

The rearrangement uses TRBV29-1 and TRBJ2-6; 8 positions agree with TRBD1. CDR3 length: 18 residues. The V and J ends lost 5 bases and 2 bases, in that order; junction bases with no gene match: 14. The germline CDR1 and CDR2 sequences are SQVTM and ANQGSEA. The CDR3 loop is CSVKGDRGSIAGANVLTF. The DNA for the CDR3 is TGCAGCGTTAAGGGAGACAGGGGATCGATCGCTGGGGCCAACGTCCTGACTTTC.

V is TRBV6-1 and J is TRBJ2-1; D is perhaps TRBD2 (7 bases). CDR1 MNHNS and CDR2 SASEGT come from the germline V gene. The CDR3 extends over 14 amino acids. V lost 7 bases, J lost 9 bases, and 19 bases lay in between. CDR3 bases: TGTGCCAGCACAGTTAAGGGGGGGAGGATTGAGCAGTTCTTC. It translates to CASTVKGGRIEQFF.

The table lists this clone with a count of one. The rearrangement joins TRBV27 to TRBJ1-1; D perhaps matches TRBD1 (6 bases). The V and J ends lost 5 bases and 6 bases respectively, with 19 bases between them. Germline V gives CDR1 MNHEY, CDR2 SMNVEV (reference sequence). The CDR3 is 15 residues long. In DNA, the CDR3 is TGTGCCAGCAGTCCAGGTTTCGGGGGGGGCTCTGAAGCTTTCTTT. The encoded protein is CASSPGFGGGSEAFF.

This rearrangement joins TRBV10-3 to TRBJ2-5; TRBD1 agrees at 7 bases. CDR1 ENHRY and CDR2 SYGVKD come from the germline V gene. The ends lost 4 bases at V and 2 bases at J; junction bases unmatched: 4. CDR3 length: 14 amino acids. In nucleotides, the CDR3 is TGTGCCATCAGTGCGCGACAGGGACAAGAGACCCAGTACTTC. Its translation: CAISARQGQETQYF.

The CDR3 protein is CASSIVGGTGELFF. As DNA, the CDR3 is TGTGCCAGTAGTATAGTGGGGGGCACCGGGGAGCTGTTTTTT. V gene TRBV19 combines with J gene TRBJ2-2; D might be TRBD2 (6 bases). This CDR3 is 14 amino acids long. The V gene's germline CDR1 is LNHDA and CDR2 SQIVND (reference sequence). Trimming pared 1 base from V and 4 bases from J, leaving 7 bases between.

CDR3 nucleotides: TGTGCCAGCTCACCTCTAAACACCGGGGAGCTGTTTTTT. Protein: CASSPLNTGELFF. The chain employs TRBV18 and TRBJ2-2; D not certain. CDR1 is KGHSH and CDR2 is LQKENI in the germline V gene. The CDR3 consists of 13 residues. V was pared by 3 bases and J by 2 bases, with 4 bases between.

The CDR3 sequence: CAWSIFDSINEKLFF. The CDR3 DNA sequence: TGTGCCTGGAGTATTTTTGACAGTATTAATGAAAAACTGTTTTTT. J is TRBJ1-4 and V is TRBV30; tentatively, D is TRBD1 (5 bases). V lost 2 bases to trimming and J lost 4 bases, with 14 bases between them. This CDR3 contains 15 residues. The germline CDR1 and CDR2 sequences are GTSNPN and SVGIG (reference sequence).

The V and J genes are TRBV7-6 and TRBJ2-3; possibly TRBD2 for D (5 bases). V gave up 4 bases and J gave up 0 bases, with 11 bases separating them. Germline loops: CDR1 SGHVS, CDR2 FNYEAQ. The CDR3 is 15 residues long. This chain's CDR3 is CASSSSGSSTDTQYF. DNA of the CDR3: TGTGCCAGCAGCTCCTCGGGATCTAGCACAGATACGCAGTATTTT.

V is TRBV18 and J is TRBJ2-1; weak D call: TRBD1 (6 bases). The CDR3 totals 15 residues. The V gene's germline CDR1 is KGHSH and CDR2 LQKENI. The germline V and J ends were trimmed by 3 bases and 2 bases, with 11 bases remaining between them. Here the CDR3 reads CASSPPGTPYNEQFF. CDR3 bases: TGTGCCAGCTCACCCCCCGGGACACCCTACAATGAGCAGTTCTTC.

V and J are TRBV6-5 and TRBJ2-2, with D maybe TRBD1 (5 bases). This CDR3 has 13 amino acids. Trimming took 6 bases from V and 5 from J, leaving 10 bases between them. Germline CDR1 is MNHEY and CDR2 is SVGAGI. The CDR3 region is CASSRQFTGELFF. CDR3 in DNA: TGTGCCAGCAGCCGACAGTTTACCGGGGAGCTGTTTTTT.